This TCR beta chain was identified during a study of regulatory T cells in long-lasting Graves disease. Across the whole study: The study enrolled newly diagnosed Graves' patients on antithyroid drugs under 3 months.

To make TCR beta libraries, researchers used iRepertoire HTBI primers and Arm-PCR of CDR3 regions. Per the original methods: Identification yielded around 68 TRBV and approximately 13 TRBJ segments across samples. MiXCR, run by TCRdb on the multiplex PCR reads, gives a single entry per CDR3 protein. The V and J calls and clone size come from TCRdb's table, not from the authors' own analysis. In the table there are around 250,000 distinct CDR3 sequences, over 20% of which are singletons. Many counts were recorded for this clonotype. CDR3 length: 16 amino acids. The V and J ends lost 5 bases and 4 bases, in that order; junction bases with no gene match: 6. The germline V gene encodes CDR1 KGHDR and CDR2 SFDVKD. The time point is: newly diagnosed GD, antithyroid drugs for less than 3 months. PBMC RNA was the source of the TCR library.

The receptor comes from a female donor with Graves disease. The V gene is TRBV24-1, the J gene TRBJ2-5, with 13 bases that match TRBD2. The specimen comprised peripheral blood mononuclear cells (PBMCs), sampled at new diagnosis, from a patient treated with antithyroid drugs. The DNA of the CDR3 is TGTGCCACCAGTGGCAGGACTAGCGGGAGACGAGAGACCCAGTACTTC. Its protein product is CATSGRTSGRRETQYF.